The 18 T cell receptor beta chains below all came from one sample that was sequenced in a study of blood T cell repertoires in COVID-19 (dated by TCRdb to 2018 to 2020). Library construction relied on the immunoSEQ multiplex PCR assay. The clones in this table, taken by TCRdb from immuneACCESS, are in-frame only. Not every clone is retained; where verified, under half of the shortfall comes from an unresolved V gene, and the cause of the rest is unknown. The sample data list around 220,000 clones, and 75% to 95% of these were observed just once. In total, the top ten clones hold over 1.5% of the sample. The sample comprised PBMCs or T cells enriched from blood (not recorded which). These receptors were collected from a young woman who had recovered from COVID-19.

This clone came up a few times. V gene TRBV29-1 combines with J gene TRBJ1-2; a weak D match, TRBD1 (5 bases). The V gene's germline CDR1 is SQVTM and CDR2 ANQGSEA. This CDR3 region has 14 residues. Trimming took 0 bases from V and 0 from J, leaving 8 bases between them. DNA of the CDR3: TGCAGCGTTGAAGAAGGGGCAGCTAACTATGGCTACACCTTC. Its protein product is CSVEEGAANYGYTF.

Here the CDR3 reads CASRLSSYNEQFF. Written as DNA, the CDR3 is TGTGCCAGCAGGCTAAGCTCCTACAATGAGCAGTTCTTC. The gene calls are TRBV27 and TRBJ2-1; D gene unclear. The V gene lost 6 bases and the J gene lost 0 bases, with 6 bases spanning the gap. Germline lookup yields CDR1 MNHEY and CDR2 SMNVEV (reference sequence). The CDR3 has 13 amino acids.

The J gene is TRBJ1-6, the V gene TRBV3-1 (or the pseudogene TRBV3-2); 7 bases are shared with TRBD1. The ends lost 5 bases at V and 7 bases at J; junction bases unmatched: 5. Germline-derived CDR1 and CDR2 are LGHDT and YNNKEL (reference sequence). The CDR3 is made up of 14 amino acids. CDR3 sequence reads: CASSIRDRNSPLHF. In nucleotides, the CDR3 is TGTGCCAGCAGCATCCGGGACAGAAATTCACCCCTCCACTTT.

This clone was detected only once. The rearrangement links TRBV10-1 to TRBJ2-7; D possibly corresponds to TRBD2 (5 bases). This CDR3 has 13 amino acids. V lost 2 bases and J lost 8, with 13 bases in between. Germline V lookup: CDR1 WNHNN, CDR2 SYGVQD (reference sequence). The DNA of the CDR3 is TGCGCCAGCAGTGAGAGGTCGCTAGCACAGCAGTACTTC. Its translation: CASSERSLAQQYF.

The chain employs TRBV3-1 (or the pseudogene TRBV3-2) and TRBJ2-1, with 9 bases that match TRBD2. Per germline, CDR1 LGHDT and CDR2 YNNKEL (reference sequence). Trimming removed 0 bases from V and 4 bases from J; junction bases left unmatched: 1. CDR3 length equals 15 residues. CDR3 sequence (DNA): TGTGCCAGCAGCCAAGATCTAGCGGGATACAATGAGCAGTTCTTC. This encodes CASSQDLAGYNEQFF.

This clone was recorded only once. The chain couples TRBV21-1 to TRBJ2-3; TRBD2, as called in the table, went unchecked against the DNA. TRBV21-1 is an annotated pseudogene. The CDR3 runs 14 residues. The CDR3 nucleotides are TGTGCCAGCAGCAAAGATCCGTTCACAGATACGCAGTATTTT. It translates to CASSKDPFTDTQYF.

The rearrangement uses TRBV27 and TRBJ1-2; no definite D call. CDR3 length: 13 amino acids. Germline CDR1 reads MNHEY; CDR2 reads SMNVEV (reference sequence). The V end was cut by 4 bases, the J end by 3 bases, with 9 bases between. Written as DNA, the CDR3 is TGTGCCAGCAGTTCTAACAGTGACTATGGCTACACCTTC. Amino acids: CASSSNSDYGYTF.

This clone was seen once. The chain has TRBV5-8 and TRBJ2-1; 10 bases are a match to TRBD2. V gave up 4 bases and J gave up 10 bases; unmatched junction bases: 8. The CDR3 is 14 amino acids. CDR1 is SGHTS and CDR2 is YDEGEE in the germline V gene. CDR3 amino acids: CASSLPTSGPEQFF. CDR3 coding DNA: TGTGCCAGCAGCCTTCCGACTAGCGGGCCCGAGCAGTTCTTC. Full variable domain (missing parts from reference TRBV5-8 and TRBJ2-1): EAGVTQSPTHLIKTRGQQATLRCSPISGHTSVYWYQQALGLGLQFLLWYDEGEERNRGNFPPRFSGRQFPNYSSELNVNALELEDSALYLCASSLPTSGPEQFFGPGTRLTVL.

This clone showed up just once. The rearrangement joins TRBV7-6 to TRBJ2-1; TRBD2 matches 15 bases. Trimming at V came to 4 bases and at J to 0 bases, leaving 10 bases not matched to a gene. CDR3 length: 20 amino acids. The germline V gene encodes CDR1 SGHVS and CDR2 FNYEAQ. CDR3 loop: CASSSGLAGGHESSYNEQFF. The CDR3 nucleotides read TGTGCCAGCAGCTCAGGACTAGCGGGAGGGCATGAGAGCTCCTACAATGAGCAGTTCTTC.

About this clone: The sample holds other DNA sequences that translate to the same CDR3. This chain uses TRBV5-1 with TRBJ2-7; 8 bases map to TRBD1. J lost 2 bases, V lost 2 bases, and 0 bases had no gene match. The germline CDR1 and CDR2 sequences are SGHRS and YFSETQ. This CDR3 has 13 amino acids. The CDR3 DNA is TGCGCCAGCAGCTTACAGGGGGCCTACGAGCAGTACTTC. Its protein product is CASSLQGAYEQYF.

The rearrangement links TRBV9 to TRBJ2-1; the D gene is possibly TRBD2 (6 bases). Trimming left V 3 bases short and J 5 bases short, with 18 bases between. This CDR3 has 16 residues. Germline assignment: CDR1 SGDLS and CDR2 YYNGEE. For the CDR3, the DNA is TGTGCCAGCAGCGCGGAGGGTTTCCCCCCACACAATGAGCAGTTCTTC. Protein product: CASSAEGFPPHNEQFF.

The chain carries TRBV7-9 and TRBJ1-4, with 8 bases identical to TRBD1. From germline, CDR1 is SEHNR and CDR2 FQNEAQ (reference sequence). CDR3 length equals 19 residues. Unmatched junction bases numbered 9, after V lost 0 bases and J lost 0 bases. CDR3 protein: CASSLALGQVGATNEKLFF. The CDR3 DNA reads TGTGCCAGCAGCTTAGCGCTGGGACAGGTGGGGGCAACTAATGAAAAACTGTTTTTT.

V gene TRBV28 combines with J gene TRBJ2-2; D possibly corresponds to TRBD2 (6 bases). Germline CDR1 MDHEN, CDR2 SYDVKM. V gave up 5 bases and J gave up 6 bases, with 10 bases separating them. This CDR3 has 13 amino acids. In nucleotides, the CDR3 is TGTGCCAGCAGTCGGACTATGGCCGGGGAGCTGTTTTTT. Protein sequence: CASSRTMAGELFF. Supplemented by reference TRBV28 and TRBJ2-2, the full variable domain reads DVKVTQSSRYLVKRTGEKVFLECVQDMDHENMFWYRQDPGLGLRLIYFSYDVKMKEKGDIPEGYSVSREKKERFSLILESASTNQTSMYLCASSRTMAGELFFGEGSRLTVL.

V gene TRBV4-1 combines with J gene TRBJ2-2; 9 bases map to TRBD2. Losses at the gene ends were 4 bases for V and 3 bases for J; bases not matched to a gene: 9. The CDR3 runs to 17 residues. Germline loops: CDR1 MGHRA, CDR2 YSYEKL. As DNA, the CDR3 is TGCGCCAGCAGCCCCGGGGGCGGGGGGGCCGACACCGGGGAGCTGTTTTTT. It encodes CASSPGGGGADTGELFF.

This sequence joins TRBV6-2 or TRBV6-3 and TRBJ1-5, with TRBD1 matching over 7 bases. CDR3 length: 14 amino acids. Germline trimming cut 5 bases from V and 11 bases from J; bases unmatched to any gene: 12. Germline lookup yields CDR1 MNHEY and CDR2 SVGEGT. The CDR3 DNA is TGTGCCAGCAGTCGACAGGGCCAACTCGGGGCCCAGCATTTT. Its translation: CASSRQGQLGAQHF.

The rearrangement uses TRBV5-4 and TRBJ2-7; the match to TRBD1 covers 12 bases. Germline V CDR1 and CDR2: SGHNT, YYREEE (reference sequence). The junction had 6 bases not matched to a gene; V was cut back by 5 bases and J by 9 bases. The CDR3 length is 13 residues. CDR3 in DNA: TGTGCCAGCAGAACCGGGACAGGGGGCGGGCAGTACTTC. This sequence encodes CASRTGTGGGQYF.

Concerning this clone: This sample also contains other DNA sequences that code for the same CDR3. V is TRBV9 and J is TRBJ2-1, with 7 bases aligning to TRBD2. This CDR3 has 15 residues. CDR1 and CDR2 from the germline V gene are SGDLS and YYNGEE. Trimming cost V 0 bases and J 1 base; bases outside gene matches: 1. CDR3 bases: TGTGCCAGCAGCGTAGACGGGGGGTCCTACAATGAGCAGTTCTTC. Amino acid sequence: CASSVDGGSYNEQFF.

This clone was seen a single time. This chain joins TRBV5-1 and TRBJ1-2; D is unclear. V dropped 5 bases and J dropped 3 bases, with 14 bases sitting between them. CDR1 is SGHRS and CDR2 is YFSETQ in the germline V gene. There are 14 residues in the CDR3. CDR3 in amino acids: CASRPVPTHYGYTF. The CDR3 nucleotides are TGCGCCAGCAGGCCAGTCCCGACACACTATGGCTACACCTTC.